The next 7 T cell receptor beta chains were all read from a single sample in a study of T-cell reconstitution after alpha-beta-depleted transplantation in children. TCRbeta library preparation incorporated unique molecular identifiers. TCRdb used MiXCR to reprocess the PCR reads, holding one entry per CDR3 protein. Among 350,000 to 450,000 distinct CDR3 sequences listed, 10% to 15% were seen once. The sequencing here drew on PBMCs, taken from the stem cell graft. The source is a human donor who donated a stem cell graft to a child with Fanconi anemia.

The J gene is TRBJ2-7, the V gene TRBV6-1, with TRBD1 matching 8 bases. The CDR3 has 17 amino acids. Looked up from germline, CDR1 is MNHNS and CDR2 is SASEGT. J was trimmed by 4 bases and V by 6 bases; bases with no gene match: 17. This chain's CDR3 is CASSPEGTGGSWYEQYF. The CDR3 nucleotides are TGTGCCAGCAGCCCTGAGGGAACAGGGGGTAGTTGGTACGAGCAGTACTTC.

This clonotype occurred many times. The chain is built from TRBV12-5 and TRBJ2-3, with 11 bases aligning to TRBD2. Germline CDR1 is LGHNT and CDR2 is FRNRAP. After removal of 6 bases from V and 2 bases from J, the junction contained 4 bases not matched to a gene. The CDR3 spans 15 residues. CDR3 protein: CASGISGGATDTQYF. The CDR3 region has the DNA TGTGCTAGTGGCATTAGCGGGGGGGCCACAGATACGCAGTATTTT.

This clonotype was seen a few times. The rearrangement joins TRBV7-8 to TRBJ1-2, with D maybe TRBD1 (5 bases). Germline lookup yields CDR1 SGHVS and CDR2 FQNEAQ. The V gene lost 2 bases and the J gene lost 8 bases, with 18 bases spanning the gap. This CDR3 has 15 residues. As DNA, the CDR3 is TGTGCCAGCAGCTTAAGCAGGGACGCAGCCTCCGGCTACACCTTC. Residues: CASSLSRDAASGYTF. Combining the CDR3 with reference TRBV7-8 and TRBJ1-2 gives the whole variable domain GAGVSQSPRYKVAKRGQDVALRCDPISGHVSLFWYQQALGQGPEFLTYFQNEAQLDKSGLPSDRFFAERPEGSVSTLKIQRTQQEDSAVYLCASSLSRDAASGYTFGSGTRLTVV.

The chain is built from TRBV3-1 and TRBJ1-1; D call uncertain. Germline lookup yields CDR1 LGHDT and CDR2 YNNKEL (reference sequence). V was shortened by 2 bases and J by 0 bases, with 10 bases between the two germline ends. The CDR3 is made up of 15 amino acids. The CDR3 is CASSQSTAMNTEAFF. Here the CDR3 DNA reads TGTGCCAGCAGCCAAAGTACTGCTATGAACACTGAAGCTTTCTTT.

This clonotype was counted ten times or more. V usage is TRBV7-8 and J usage is TRBJ1-2, with D possibly being TRBD1 (6 bases). The germline V gene has CDR1 SGHVS and CDR2 FQNEAQ. V was cut by 5 bases and J by 8 bases, with 15 bases left in between. The CDR3 runs 13 residues. The CDR3 sequence is CASSRIHRAGYTF. The CDR3 nucleotides read TGTGCCAGCAGCCGAATTCACAGGGCCGGCTACACCTTC.

Ten or more counts support this clonotype. V gene TRBV9 combines with J gene TRBJ2-7; 10 nucleotides agree with TRBD1. Unmatched junction bases numbered 10, after V lost 5 bases and J lost 2 bases. The CDR3 is 16 amino acids. Germline CDR1 is SGDLS and CDR2 is YYNGEE. For the CDR3, the DNA is TGTGCCAGCAGTCCCTACTCTGGGACAGGGGCCTACGAGCAGTACTTC. Translating gives CASSPYSGTGAYEQYF. The whole variable domain, remainder taken from reference TRBV9 and TRBJ2-7, is DSGVTQTPKHLITATGQRVTLRCSPRSGDLSVYWYQQSLDQGLQFLIQYYNGEERAKGNILERFSAQQFPDLHSELNLSSLELGDSALYFCASSPYSGTGAYEQYFGPGTRLTVT.

V gene TRBV12-3 or TRBV12-4 combines with J gene TRBJ2-2, with TRBD2 matching 9 bases. J gave up 3 bases and V 5 bases, and 7 bases lay outside the gene matches. The CDR3 is 16 residues long. The CDR3 spells CASSTRGGADTGELFF. The CDR3 DNA reads as TGTGCCAGCAGTACCCGCGGGGGGGCAGACACCGGGGAGCTGTTTTTT.